These 20 T cell receptor beta chains were all obtained from the same sample, sequenced in a study of T cells in Graves' hyperthyroidism and ophthalmopathy. Researchers took RNA transcripts and amplified the TCR beta CDR3 regions from them. First-round RT-PCR with HTBI primers amplified the TCR CDR3 region. In TCRdb, the multiplex PCR reads were re-called with MiXCR into one record per CDR3 protein. The top ten hold less than 3.5% of the sample, which has a few hundred thousand distinct CDR3 sequences, approximately 15% seen once. Sequencing was carried out using blood. The receptor source for this set is a woman between 40 and 55 years old with Graves' ophthalmopathy.

This clonotype was detected ten times or more. This rearrangement joins TRBV12-3 or TRBV12-4 to TRBJ1-1; no clear D gene. The CDR3 has 14 residues. Trimming stripped 4 bases from V and 3 bases from J, with 12 bases between. The CDR3 protein is CASSYRSGYTEAFF. The CDR3 DNA is TGTGCCAGCAGTTACCGGAGTGGGTACACTGAAGCTTTCTTT.

This clonotype was recorded at least ten times. The chain carries TRBV2 and TRBJ1-5, with TRBD1 identical over 9 bases. In germline, CDR1 is SNHLY, CDR2 FYNNEI. The V and J ends lost 5 bases and 5 bases, in that order; junction bases with no gene match: 13. The CDR3 is 17 residues long. The CDR3 DNA sequence: TGTGCCAGCAGTCTAGAGAGCACAGGGGGCGCGGATCAGCCCCAGCATTTT. Translated: CASSLESTGGADQPQHF. Based on the CDR3 plus reference TRBV2 and TRBJ1-5, the full variable domain is EPEVTQTPSHQVTQMGQEVILRCVPISNHLYFYWYRQILGQKVEFLVSFYNNEISEKSEIFDDQFSVERPDGSNFTLKIRSTKLEDSAMYFCASSLESTGGADQPQHFGDGTRLSIL.

This clonotype was counted at least ten times. This sequence joins TRBV6-7 and TRBJ1-1, with TRBD1 as a possible D gene (6 bases). TRBV6-7 is recorded as an ORF, its role being uncertain. CDR3 size: 15 residues. Trimming pared 1 base from V and 0 bases from J, leaving 9 bases between. In nucleotides, the CDR3 is TGTGCCAGCAGTTACTTGGGGGCAGTGAACACTGAAGCTTTCTTT. Amino acids: CASSYLGAVNTEAFF.

This chain uses TRBV3-1 with TRBJ2-1; unclear D gene. There are 18 residues in the CDR3. Per the germline V gene, CDR1 is LGHDT and CDR2 is YNNKEL (reference sequence). The V and J ends lost 0 bases and 1 base respectively, with 16 bases between them. CDR3: CASSQDSDPWDSYNEQFF. CDR3 nucleotides: TGTGCCAGCAGCCAAGATTCCGACCCATGGGATTCCTACAATGAGCAGTTCTTC.

This clonotype was counted a few times. The chain carries TRBV20-1 and TRBJ2-1; TRBD1 agrees at 9 bases. The CDR3 extends over 12 amino acids. V was pared by 4 bases and J by 10 bases, with 5 bases of the junction left unmatched. Germline V gene lookup returns CDR1 DFQATT and CDR2 SNEGSKA (reference sequence). In nucleotides, the CDR3 is TGCAGTGCTAACGGACAGGGGTACGAGCAGTTCTTC. Translated: CSANGQGYEQFF.

Ten or more counts support this clonotype. This chain uses TRBV2 with TRBJ2-5; TRBD1 is a possible D gene (5 bases). The V and J ends lost 1 base and 5 bases respectively, with 14 bases between them. Germline CDR1 and CDR2: SNHLY and FYNNEI. CDR3 length: 15 residues. The CDR3 DNA reads TGTGCCAGCAGTGAAGAGGGGATACCATCTGAGACCCAGTACTTC. Protein sequence: CASSEEGIPSETQYF.

This clonotype has more than one count but fewer than ten. The rearrangement uses TRBV20-1 and TRBJ2-3, with D perhaps given as TRBD1 or TRBD2 (6 bases each). This CDR3 region has 14 residues. CDR1 and CDR2 (germline): DFQATT, SNEGSKA (reference sequence). The V gene lost 5 bases and the J gene lost 2 bases, with 14 bases spanning the gap. CDR3 sequence: CSAPWGASTDTQYF. The CDR3 DNA follows: TGCAGTGCTCCATGGGGGGCCTCCACAGATACGCAGTATTTT.

This clonotype was picked up many times. V is TRBV25-1 and J is TRBJ2-7; D is unclear. This CDR3 is 12 amino acids long. The germline CDR1 and CDR2 sequences are MGHDK and SYGVNS. Trimming pared 4 bases from V and 4 bases from J, leaving 8 bases between. The CDR3 coding sequence is TGTGCCAGCAGTGGGTCAGGTTACGAGCAGTACTTC. Translated: CASSGSGYEQYF.

Only a few counts were recorded for this clonotype. The chain has TRBV11-2 and TRBJ2-3, with 9 bases fitting TRBD2. Looked up from germline, CDR1 is SGHAT and CDR2 is FQNNGV. Trimming removed 3 bases from V and 1 base from J; junction bases left unmatched: 11. CDR3 size: 18 residues. The CDR3 nucleotides are TGTGCCAGCAGCTTTCTAGCGGGAACCTCCGGAGGCACAGATACGCAGTATTTT. Residues: CASSFLAGTSGGTDTQYF.

In this sample, this clonotype turned up many times. This chain joins TRBV6-1 and TRBJ1-5; D is uncertain. V lost 2 bases, J lost 0 bases, and 8 bases lay in between. Germline loops: CDR1 MNHNS, CDR2 SASEGT. The CDR3 length is 15 residues. This CDR3 is CASSEWADSNQPQHF. In DNA, the CDR3 is TGTGCCAGCAGTGAATGGGCGGATAGCAATCAGCCCCAGCATTTT.

This clonotype came up a few times. A much larger clone sits a single nucleotide away, making a read error possible. CDR3 in amino acids: CVSSPDVAGNTIYF. The CDR3 DNA sequence: TGTGTCAGCAGCCCGGATGTGGCCGGAAACACCATATATTTT. The rearrangement uses TRBV11-2 and TRBJ1-3; D is undetermined. Germline CDR1 is SGHAT and CDR2 is FQNNGV. There are 14 residues in the CDR3.

The CDR3 here is CASSLWIRGANVLTF. The CDR3 DNA sequence: TGTGCCAGCAGTTTATGGATAAGAGGGGCCAACGTCCTGACTTTC. The chain links TRBV12-3 or TRBV12-4 to TRBJ2-6; D remains unclear. The length of the CDR3 is 15 residues. The germline V and J ends were trimmed by 2 bases and 4 bases, with 9 bases remaining between them.

At least ten counts were recorded for this clonotype. The genes are TRBV7-8 and TRBJ2-6; D not resolved. V was cut by 3 bases and J by 3 bases, with 3 bases left in between. The CDR3 sequence is 13 residues long. Germline loops: CDR1 SGHVS, CDR2 FQNEAQ. CDR3 region: CASSFFGANVLTF. CDR3 sequence (DNA): TGTGCCAGCAGCTTTTTTGGGGCCAACGTCCTGACTTTC.

This clonotype showed up many times. The chain is built from TRBV18 and TRBJ1-3, with D uncertain. Germline-derived CDR1 and CDR2 are KGHSH and LQKENI. The V end lost 2 bases, the J end lost 8 bases, and 10 bases lay between the germline ends. This CDR3 is 13 amino acids long. CDR3 amino acids: CASSPSSGDTIYF. In DNA form, the CDR3 reads TGTGCCAGCTCACCATCAAGTGGGGACACCATATATTTT.

This clonotype was seen many times. CDR3 amino acids: CASSPFSGGEETQYF. In DNA form, the CDR3 reads TGTGCCAGCTCACCTTTCAGCGGGGGGGAAGAGACCCAGTACTTC. This chain connects TRBV18 to TRBJ2-5; 10 bases map to TRBD2. Per germline, CDR1 KGHSH and CDR2 LQKENI. This CDR3 region has 15 residues. The J segment lost 3 bases and the V segment lost 3 bases, leaving 4 bases of the junction unmatched.

The table lists this clonotype with many counts. This chain connects TRBV12-3 or TRBV12-4 to TRBJ1-1; TRBD1 matches 7 bases. After removal of 7 bases from V and 2 bases from J, the junction contained 10 bases not matched to a gene. The CDR3 runs to 15 residues. CDR3: CASNPGDRPNTEAFF. The CDR3 DNA sequence: TGTGCCAGCAACCCGGGGGACAGACCTAACACTGAAGCTTTCTTT.

V gene TRBV2 combines with J gene TRBJ2-2; 10 nucleotides agree with TRBD2. The ends lost 10 bases at V and 1 base at J; junction bases unmatched: 6. The CDR3 has 15 amino acids. The germline V gene encodes CDR1 SNHLY and CDR2 FYNNEI. For the CDR3, the DNA is TGTGCCACCAAGCGGGAGGGCTTGAACACCGGGGAGCTGTTTTTT. It is translated as CATKREGLNTGELFF.

This clonotype has a handful of counts. The chain joins TRBV10-3 to TRBJ2-7, with D possibly being TRBD1 (5 bases). The ends were cut back, 6 bases at V and 7 bases at J, with 10 bases in the middle. CDR1 and CDR2 from the germline V gene are ENHRY and SYGVKD. The CDR3 extends over 11 amino acids. CDR3 nucleotides: TGTGCCATCAGCGGCCGACAGGAGCAGTACTTC. This codes for CAISGRQEQYF.

Many counts were recorded for this clonotype. The V gene is TRBV30, the J gene TRBJ2-7; no reliable D call. The CDR3 has 12 amino acids. The V gene's germline CDR1 is GTSNPN and CDR2 SVGIG (reference sequence). The V end lost 3 bases, the J end lost 3 bases, and 9 bases lay between the germline ends. The CDR3 here is CAWSVLRYEQYF. For the CDR3, the DNA is TGTGCCTGGAGCGTGCTCCGCTACGAGCAGTACTTC. The complete variable domain, with remaining parts taken from reference TRBV30 and TRBJ2-7, reads SQTIHQWPATLVQPVGSPLSLECTVEGTSNPNLYWYRQAAGRGLQLLFYSVGIGQISSEVPQNLSASRPQDRQFILSSKKLLLSDSGFYLCAWSVLRYEQYFGPGTRLTVT.

The table lists this clonotype with a few counts. The V gene is TRBV30, the J gene TRBJ2-1, with D possibly TRBD1 on 5 matching bases. V was pared by 3 bases and J by 6 bases, with 12 bases between. The CDR3 length is 13 residues. Per the germline V gene, CDR1 is GTSNPN and CDR2 is SVGIG (reference sequence). CDR3 region: CAWSQGSFNEQFF. CDR3 sequence (DNA): TGTGCCTGGAGCCAGGGTTCGTTCAATGAGCAGTTCTTC.